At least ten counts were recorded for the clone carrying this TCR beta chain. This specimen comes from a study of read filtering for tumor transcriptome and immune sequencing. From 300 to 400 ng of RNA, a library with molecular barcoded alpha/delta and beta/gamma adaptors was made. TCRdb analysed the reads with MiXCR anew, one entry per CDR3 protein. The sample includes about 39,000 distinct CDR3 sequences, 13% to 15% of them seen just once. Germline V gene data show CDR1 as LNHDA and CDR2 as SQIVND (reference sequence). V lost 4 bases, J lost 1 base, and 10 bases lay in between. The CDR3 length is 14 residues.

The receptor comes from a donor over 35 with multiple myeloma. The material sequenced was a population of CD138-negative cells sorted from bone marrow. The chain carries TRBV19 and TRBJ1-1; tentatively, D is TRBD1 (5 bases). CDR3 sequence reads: CASSRGTKNTEAFF. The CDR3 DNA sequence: TGTGCCAGTAGTAGGGGGACGAAGAACACTGAAGCTTTCTTT.